This section outlines one TCR beta chain sequence together with its context. The sample originates from a study of T cell changes during pregnancy in multiple sclerosis. Clones were read by immunoSEQ multiplex PCR, and TCRdb kept only the in-frame ones, dropping some. The sample lists some 71,000 clones, roughly 90% occurring once. Trimming shortened V by 5 bases and J by 2 bases, and 9 bases separated the two germline ends. This CDR3 has 13 amino acids. Germline loops: CDR1 SGHTA, CDR2 FQGNSA. This chain uses TRBV7-2 with TRBJ1-1, with D maybe TRBD1 (6 bases). Sequenced material: CD4+ T cells from peripheral blood mononuclear cells, taken in the third trimester of pregnancy. This TCR was recovered from a female donor in good health, enrolled as a control in a pregnancy study. The CDR3 DNA reads as TGTGCCAGCAGCACAGGGACAAACACTGAAGCTTTCTTT. Translation: CASSTGTNTEAFF. The whole variable domain, remainder taken from reference TRBV7-2 and TRBJ1-1, is GAGVSQSPSNKVTEKGKDVELRCDPISGHTALYWYRQSLGQGLEFLIYFQGNSAPDKSGLPSDRFSAERTGGSVSTLTIQRTQQEDSAVYLCASSTGTNTEAFFGQGTRLTVV.